The T cell receptor (beta chain) described here comes from a study of shared clonotypes between healthy human individuals. Naive CD8 populations comprised CD45RO-negative cells positively selected for CCR7, excluding terminally differentiated effector memory CD45RA+ cells. The V segment lost 6 bases and the J segment 10 bases; nucleotides outside the gene matches: 9. The CDR3 runs 15 residues. Germline loops: CDR1 MDHEN, CDR2 SYDVKM. Method: immunoSEQ multiplex PCR; TCRdb's copy keeps in-frame clones and lacks some. This table holds about 2 million clones, just under 95% found once. Sequencing used naive CD8+ T cells sorted from blood. The source is a man aged 18-30 years in good health. The chain is built from TRBV28 and TRBJ2-1; TRBD2 aligns across 13 bases. CDR3 in DNA: TGTGCCAGCAGATTACAGACTAGCGGGGGGCCCGAGCAGTTCTTC. Translation: CASRLQTSGGPEQFF.